This T cell receptor (beta chain) was retrieved from a study of CD8 T cells in Susac syndrome. Random hexamers served to reverse transcribe roughly 0.45 to 1 ug RNA. With immunoSEQ multiplex PCR, TCR beta CDR3 was amplified across 54 Vbeta and 13 Jbeta. TCRdb independently ran MiXCR on the immunoSEQ multiplex PCR reads; one entry per CDR3 protein. The profile shows some 180,000 distinct CDR3 sequences, approximately 94% of them singletons. The material sequenced was CD4+ T cells from PBMCs. The source of this sequence is a human donor in good health.

The CDR3 DNA reads as TGTGCCAGCAGCCCGCACCCTAGCGGACAAGAGACCCAGTACTTC. Translating it yields CASSPHPSGQETQYF. The genes are TRBV7-8 and TRBJ2-5; 7 bases agree with TRBD2. Germline values: CDR1 SGHVS, CDR2 FQNEAQ. V shed 5 bases, J shed 2 bases, and the junction held 8 bases outside the gene matches. The CDR3 is made up of 15 amino acids.